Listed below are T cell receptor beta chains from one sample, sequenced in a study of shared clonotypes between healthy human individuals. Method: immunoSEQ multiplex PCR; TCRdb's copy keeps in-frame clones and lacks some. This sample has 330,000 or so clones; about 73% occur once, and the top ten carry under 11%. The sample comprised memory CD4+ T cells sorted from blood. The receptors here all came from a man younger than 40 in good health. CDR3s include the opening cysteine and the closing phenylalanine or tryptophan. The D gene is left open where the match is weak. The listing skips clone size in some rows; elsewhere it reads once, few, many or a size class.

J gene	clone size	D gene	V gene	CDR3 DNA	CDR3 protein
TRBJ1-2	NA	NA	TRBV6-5	TGTGCCAGCAGTTCCGGGGGTAGCGTTAACTATGGCTACACCTTC	CASSSGGSVNYGYTF
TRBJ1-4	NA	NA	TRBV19	TGTGCCAGTAGTTCCGTTTTGGGGGGGAATGGTGAAAAACTGTTTTTT	CASSSVLGGNGEKLFF
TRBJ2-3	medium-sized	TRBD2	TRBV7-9	TGTGCCAGCAGCTCCCGCATAGTGCGAGCGGGAAACACAGATACGCAGTATTTT	CASSSRIVRAGNTDTQYF
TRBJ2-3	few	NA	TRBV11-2	TGTGCCAGCAGTCGACTAGTTGGCACAGATACGCAGTATTTT	CASSRLVGTDTQYF
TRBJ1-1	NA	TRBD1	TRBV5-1	TGCGCCAGCAGCCAATTGGCGGGGACAGTCAATGAAGCTTTCTTT	CASSQLAGTVNEAFF
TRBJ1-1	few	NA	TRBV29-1	TGCAGCGCCGGGGAGGAAGCTTTCTTT	CSAGEEAFF
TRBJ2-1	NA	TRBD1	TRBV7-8	TGTGCCAGCAGCTTAGTCCCGGGACAGGGATACAATGAGCAGTTCTTC	CASSLVPGQGYNEQFF
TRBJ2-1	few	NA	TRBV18	TGTGCCAGCTCACCATCATGGGGAGGTCGGGATGAGCAGTTCTTC	CASSPSWGGRDEQFF
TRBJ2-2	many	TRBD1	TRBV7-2	TGTGCCAGCAGCTTAAGGGGACAGGGGGCTTTTTTGGGCACCGGGGAGCTGTTTTTT	CASSLRGQGAFLGTGELFF
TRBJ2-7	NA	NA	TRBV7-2	TGTGCCAGCCGGAACCCTAACAGGGCCTACGAGCAGTACTTC	CASRNPNRAYEQYF
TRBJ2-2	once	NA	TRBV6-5	TGTGCCAGCACCCTACCCAGGAGCGGGGAGCTGTTTTTT	CASTLPRSGELFF
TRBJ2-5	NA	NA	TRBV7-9	TGTGCCAGCAGCCCCCCGGGACAAGAGACCCAGTACTTC	CASSPPGQETQYF
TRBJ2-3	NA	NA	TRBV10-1	TGCGCCAGCAGTGGGGCCGCGGATACGCAGTATTTT	CASSGAADTQYF
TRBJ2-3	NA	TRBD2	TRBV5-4	TGTGCCAGCAGCAGGGGACTAGCGAACACAGATACGCAGTATTTT	CASSRGLANTDTQYF
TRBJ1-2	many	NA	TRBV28	TGTGCCAGCAGTTTGGGCGACTATGGCTACACCTTC	CASSLGDYGYTF
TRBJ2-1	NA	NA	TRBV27	TGTGCCAGCAGTTTACTTGGGGCCCGCCACAATGAGCAGTTCTTC	CASSLLGARHNEQFF
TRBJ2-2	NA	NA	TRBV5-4	TGTGCCAGCAGCTTGGATGGGGCTTCCGGGGAGCTGTTTTTT	CASSLDGASGELFF
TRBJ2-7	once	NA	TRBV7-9	TGTGCCAGCAGCCAGAGATCAGGAACCTACGAGCAGTACTTC	CASSQRSGTYEQYF
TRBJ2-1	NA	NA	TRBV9	TGTGCCAGCAGCGTAGCCGGACTATTCCAAAATGAGCAGTTCTTC	CASSVAGLFQNEQFF
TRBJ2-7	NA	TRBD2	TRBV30	TGTGCCTGGAGTGGACTAGCGAATGGCTACGAGCAGTACTTC	CAWSGLANGYEQYF
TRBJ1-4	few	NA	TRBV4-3	TGCGCCAGCAGCCGCCTGGGGGACGAAAAACTGTTTTTT	CASSRLGDEKLFF
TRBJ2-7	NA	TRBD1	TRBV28	TGTGCCAGCAGTTTAACAGGGGCCGCATCCTACGAGCAGTACTTC	CASSLTGAASYEQYF
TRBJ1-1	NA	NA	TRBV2	TGTGCCAGCAGTGCTCCGAACACTGAAGCTTTCTTT	CASSAPNTEAFF
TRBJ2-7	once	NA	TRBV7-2	TGTGCCAGCAGCTTGACAGGCTACGAGCAGTACTTC	CASSLTGYEQYF
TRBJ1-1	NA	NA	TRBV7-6	TGTGCCAGCAGCCCGCTGACCGTCCTGGGGGGCACTGAAGCTTTCTTT	CASSPLTVLGGTEAFF
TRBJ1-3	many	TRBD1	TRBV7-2	TGTGCCAGCAGCATATCCACAGGGGTTGGAAACACCATATATTTT	CASSISTGVGNTIYF
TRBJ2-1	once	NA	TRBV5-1	TGCGCCAGCAGCTTTACTCGCAATGAGCAGTTCTTC	CASSFTRNEQFF
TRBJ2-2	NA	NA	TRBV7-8	TGTGCCAGCAGCTGGGGGGCGAGAACCGGGGAGCTGTTTTTT	CASSWGARTGELFF
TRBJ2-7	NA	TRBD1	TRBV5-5	TGTGCCAGCAGCTTGGGAGACAGGGCATCCTACGAGCAGTACTTC	CASSLGDRASYEQYF
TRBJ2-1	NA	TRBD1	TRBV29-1	TGCAGCGTTGTTGGGACAGGGGGCATAGGTGAGCAGTTCTTC	CSVVGTGGIGEQFF
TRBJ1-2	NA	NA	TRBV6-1	TGTGCCAGTGAGAAGGGTGGCTATGGCTACACCTTC	CASEKGGYGYTF
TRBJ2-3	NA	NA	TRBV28	TGTGCCAGCAGTGCGCAGGGGGATACGCAGTATTTT	CASSAQGDTQYF
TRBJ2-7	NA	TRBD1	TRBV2	TGTGCCAGCAGATCGAGGACAGGGTTTTACGAGCAGTACTTC	CASRSRTGFYEQYF
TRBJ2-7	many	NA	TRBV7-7	TGTGCTAGCAGCTTAGCGAGGTTATCCTGCTACGAGCAGTACTTC	CASSLARLSCYEQYF
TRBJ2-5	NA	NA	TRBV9	TGTGCCAGCAGCGTAGATCACGAAATCTCGACCCAGTACTTC	CASSVDHEISTQYF
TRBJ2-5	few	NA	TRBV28	TGTGCCAGCCAGCAACAAGAGACCCAGTACTTC	CASQQQETQYF
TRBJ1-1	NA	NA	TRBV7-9	TGTGCCAGCAGCTTATCTCCGGGTGCGGAAGCTTTCTTT	CASSLSPGAEAFF